The 26 T cell receptor beta chains below come from one sample, sequenced in a study of T cells in pancreatic ductal adenocarcinoma. Produced via immunoSEQ multiplex PCR; TCRdb's table is partial and in-frame only. This sample yields around 100,000 clones, of which about 95% are seen a single time; 3.1% belongs to the top ten. No neoadjuvant therapy was given to the selected pancreatic ductal adenocarcinoma patients before their surgery. The source material was PBMCs. The receptor source for this set is a human donor with pancreatic ductal adenocarcinoma.

The chain joins TRBV19 to TRBJ2-2; D might be TRBD2 (6 bases). V gave up 11 bases and J gave up 4 bases, with 11 bases separating them. The CDR3 covers 12 residues. Germline loops: CDR1 LNHDA, CDR2 SQIVND (reference sequence). DNA for the CDR3: TGTGCCTCCCCGACTAGCACCGGGGAGCTGTTTTTT. Residues: CASPTSTGELFF. Using reference TRBV19 and TRBJ2-2 for the parts outside the CDR3, the full variable domain is DGGITQSPKYLFRKEGQNVTLSCEQNLNHDAMYWYRQDPGQGLRLIYYSQIVNDFQKGDIAEGYSVSREKKESFPLTVTSAQKNPTAFYLCASPTSTGELFFGEGSRLTVL.

This clone was recorded a few times. The chain recombines TRBV18 with TRBJ2-6; TRBD1 is a possible D gene (6 bases). The CDR3 covers 15 residues. Trimming shortened V by 3 bases and J by 2 bases, and 8 bases separated the two germline ends. Germline CDR1 KGHSH, CDR2 LQKENI. The CDR3 bases are TGTGCCAGCTCACCGTCAGGGGCTGGGGCCAACGTCCTGACTTTC. This translates into CASSPSGAGANVLTF.

The rearrangement uses TRBV7-3 and TRBJ2-6; D might be TRBD2 (5 bases). In germline, CDR1 is SGHTA, CDR2 FQGTGA. The CDR3 covers 14 residues. Trimming stripped 5 bases from V and 4 bases from J, with 9 bases between. The CDR3 loop is CASSHGGGANVLTF. In nucleotides, the CDR3 is TGTGCCAGCAGCCACGGCGGGGGGGCCAACGTCCTGACTTTC.

The chain links TRBV9 to TRBJ2-3, with TRBD2 matching over 8 bases. The V gene end was trimmed by 1 base and the J gene end by 5 bases; junction bases not matched to a gene: 9. This CDR3 is built from 16 residues. Germline-derived CDR1 and CDR2 are SGDLS and YYNGEE. CDR3 in DNA: TGTGCCAGCAGCGTATTATCGGGGGGGAAGGGAGATACGCAGTATTTT. This codes for CASSVLSGGKGDTQYF. The variable domain in full, completed from reference TRBV9 and TRBJ2-3, reads DSGVTQTPKHLITATGQRVTLRCSPRSGDLSVYWYQQSLDQGLQFLIQYYNGEERAKGNILERFSAQQFPDLHSELNLSSLELGDSALYFCASSVLSGGKGDTQYFGPGTRLTVL.

The J gene is TRBJ2-2, the V gene TRBV4-2, with D maybe TRBD2 (5 bases). From germline, CDR1 is LGHNA and CDR2 YNFKEQ. With 4 bases removed from V and 6 bases from J, the gap between germline ends came to 18 bases. This CDR3 has 16 residues. CDR3 amino acids: CASSRGEDFRAGELFF. The CDR3 DNA reads TGTGCCAGCAGCCGAGGAGAGGACTTTCGCGCCGGGGAGCTGTTTTTT.

The genes are TRBV5-1 and TRBJ2-7, with a possible D match to TRBD1 (6 bases). The CDR3 consists of 16 residues. CDR1 is SGHRS and CDR2 is YFSETQ in the germline V gene. Trimming pared 0 bases from V and 3 bases from J, leaving 16 bases between. CDR3 sequence: CASSLVNPGHGYEQYF. In DNA form, the CDR3 reads TGCGCCAGCAGCTTGGTGAATCCGGGACACGGCTACGAGCAGTACTTC.

The rearrangement links TRBV9 to TRBJ2-7; 13 bases match TRBD2. CDR1 SGDLS and CDR2 YYNGEE come from the germline V gene. This CDR3 has 14 amino acids. V trimming: 3 bases; J trimming: 4 bases; junction bases outside the gene matches: 1. CDR3 region: CASSGTSGSYEQYF. CDR3 DNA sequence: TGTGCCAGCAGCGGGACTAGCGGGAGTTACGAGCAGTACTTC.

The table lists this clone with a count of one. The chain employs TRBV5-1 and TRBJ2-7, with D perhaps TRBD1 (5 bases). Germline V gene lookup returns CDR1 SGHRS and CDR2 YFSETQ. Trimming stripped 0 bases from V and 6 bases from J, with 16 bases between. This CDR3 comprises 15 residues. The CDR3, as DNA: TGCGCCAGCAGCTTGGATGGCCGTCAGGGTACCGAGCAGTACTTC. This encodes CASSLDGRQGTEQYF.

V is TRBV19 and J is TRBJ2-2, with TRBD2 as a possible D gene (6 bases). V was cut by 3 bases and J by 7 bases, with 15 bases left in between. CDR1 LNHDA and CDR2 SQIVND come from the germline V gene (reference sequence). The CDR3 consists of 15 residues. As DNA, the CDR3 is TGTGCCAGTAGTATGGGGACGGGAGTGGTCGGGGAGCTGTTTTTT. This translates into CASSMGTGVVGELFF.

The V and J genes are TRBV11-2 and TRBJ2-7; 12 nucleotides align to TRBD2. The V segment lost 1 base and the J segment 1 base; nucleotides outside the gene matches: 8. Germline CDR1 SGHAT, CDR2 FQNNGV. CDR3 length equals 18 residues. CDR3 in DNA: TGTGCCAGCAGCTTAGCCTCCGGGACTAGCGGGCTTTCCTACGAGCAGTACTTC. Amino acids: CASSLASGTSGLSYEQYF. Complete variable domain (other parts from reference TRBV11-2 and TRBJ2-7): EAGVAQSPRYKIIEKRQSVAFWCNPISGHATLYWYQQILGQGPKLLIQFQNNGVVDDSQLPKDRFSAERLKGVDSTLKIQPAKLEDSAVYLCASSLASGTSGLSYEQYFGPGTRLTVT.

This rearrangement joins TRBV4-1 to TRBJ2-1; 7 bases fit TRBD2. The CDR3 extends over 15 amino acids. In germline, CDR1 is MGHRA, CDR2 YSYEKL. The V gene end was trimmed by 0 bases and the J gene end by 2 bases; junction bases not matched to a gene: 1. CDR3 in amino acids: CASSQDGLAYNEQFF. The CDR3 region has the DNA TGCGCCAGCAGCCAAGATGGACTAGCCTACAATGAGCAGTTCTTC.

The chain has TRBV7-2 and TRBJ2-7, with 8 bases that match TRBD2. Unmatched junction bases numbered 23, after V lost 8 bases and J lost 5 bases. The CDR3 sequence is 18 residues long. Per germline, CDR1 SGHTA and CDR2 FQGNSA. The CDR3 is CASSTAGLAGLAGNEQYF. CDR3 nucleotide sequence: TGTGCCAGCTCAACTGCAGGGCTAGCGGGTCTGGCCGGGAACGAGCAGTACTTC.

This clone was counted once. The V call is TRBV19, the J call TRBJ2-7; 13 bases agree with TRBD2. The CDR3 is made up of 17 amino acids. V lost 5 bases to trimming and J lost 4 bases; unmatched junction nucleotides: 11. Germline CDR1 is LNHDA and CDR2 is SQIVND (reference sequence). The CDR3: CASSSGTSGDIIYEQYF. The CDR3 nucleotides are TGTGCCAGTAGTTCCGGGACTAGCGGGGATATTATTTACGAGCAGTACTTC.

The chain is built from TRBV28 and TRBJ2-7; D might be TRBD1 (6 bases). The V end lost 7 bases, the J end lost 3 bases, and 16 bases lay between the germline ends. Looked up from germline, CDR1 is MDHEN and CDR2 is SYDVKM. The CDR3 consists of 14 residues. The CDR3: CASTQHKTGYEQYF. In DNA form, the CDR3 reads TGTGCCAGCACCCAACACAAGACAGGCTACGAGCAGTACTTC.

The chain carries TRBV4-1 and TRBJ1-2, with 11 bases aligning to TRBD1. This CDR3 region has 15 residues. With 3 bases clipped from V and 7 bases from J, the junction kept 7 bases outside the gene matches. Germline V gene sequence: CDR1 MGHRA, CDR2 YSYEKL. The CDR3 protein is CASSHGQGAARGYTF. In DNA form, the CDR3 reads TGCGCCAGCAGCCACGGACAGGGGGCGGCTCGTGGCTACACCTTC.

This chain joins TRBV13 and TRBJ2-5; 8 bases align to TRBD1. The CDR3 sequence is 14 residues long. V trimming: 0 bases; J trimming: 6 bases; junction bases outside the gene matches: 3. CDR1 is PRHDT, CDR2 FYEKMQ, per germline (reference sequence). CDR3 region: CASSLGTRGQTQYF. CDR3 coding DNA: TGTGCCAGCAGCTTAGGGACCAGGGGGCAGACCCAGTACTTC.

The rearrangement uses TRBV11-2 and TRBJ2-3; TRBD1 matches at 7 bases. V gave up 3 bases and J gave up 3 bases; unmatched junction bases: 9. The germline gives CDR1 SGHAT, CDR2 FQNNGV. The CDR3 has 16 amino acids. The CDR3 DNA reads TGTGCCAGCAGCTTTAACCCGACAGGGAATACAGATACGCAGTATTTT. Translating it yields CASSFNPTGNTDTQYF.

V gene TRBV5-6 combines with J gene TRBJ1-2; D ambiguous. CDR1 SGHDT and CDR2 YYEEEE come from the germline V gene. Trimming took 4 bases from V and 5 from J, leaving 12 bases between them. The CDR3 loop spans 13 amino acids. The CDR3 sequence is CASSPYWEYGYTF. The CDR3 DNA reads as TGTGCCAGCAGCCCCTACTGGGAGTATGGCTACACCTTC. Based on the CDR3 plus reference TRBV5-6 and TRBJ1-2, the full variable domain is DAGVTQSPTHLIKTRGQQVTLRCSPKSGHDTVSWYQQALGQGPQFIFQYYEEEERQRGNFPDRFSGHQFPNYSSELNVNALLLGDSALYLCASSPYWEYGYTFGSGTRLTVV.

The chain combines TRBV7-3 with TRBJ1-2, with TRBD1 as a possible D gene (6 bases). The CDR3 is made up of 12 amino acids. The germline V gene has CDR1 SGHTA and CDR2 FQGTGA. The V and J ends lost 4 bases and 7 bases respectively, with 10 bases between them. CDR3 coding DNA: TGTGCCAGCAGCTCCCAGGGGATTGGCTACACCTTC. Its translation: CASSSQGIGYTF.

The rearrangement links TRBV6-6 to TRBJ1-5; 9 bases are shared with TRBD1. Germline CDR1 and CDR2: MNHNY and SVGAGI (reference sequence). The CDR3 spans 14 residues. The J segment lost 6 bases and the V segment lost 6 bases, leaving 6 bases of the junction unmatched. DNA of the CDR3: TGTGCCAGCAGGACAGGGGGTTTGGGTCAGCCCCAGCATTTT. Translated, it gives CASRTGGLGQPQHF.

The chain uses TRBV5-1 and TRBJ2-2; TRBD2 aligns across 9 bases. The CDR3 loop spans 16 amino acids. CDR1 is SGHRS and CDR2 is YFSETQ in the germline V gene. Germline trimming cut 6 bases from V and 3 bases from J; bases unmatched to any gene: 9. In DNA form, the CDR3 reads TGCGCCAGCACCGACCTTAGCGGGAGAGACACCGGGGAGCTGTTTTTT. This translates into CASTDLSGRDTGELFF.

CDR3 coding DNA: TGTGCCAGGCCGGGACAGAAGATCCTCCTAGCCAAAAACATTCAGTACTTC. Amino acids: CARPGQKILLAKNIQYF. This sequence joins TRBV21-1 and TRBJ2-4; TRBD1 was called by the table and not checked on the DNA. TRBV21-1 is flagged as a pseudogene. The CDR3 is 17 amino acids.

The genes are TRBV5-1 and TRBJ2-1; 7 nucleotides line up with TRBD2. Unmatched junction bases numbered 9, after V lost 3 bases and J lost 0 bases. This CDR3 comprises 17 residues. CDR1 SGHRS and CDR2 YFSETQ come from the germline V gene. The DNA for the CDR3 is TGCGCCAGCAGCTCGGTCCACCGGGACTACTCCTACAATGAGCAGTTCTTC. It codes for CASSSVHRDYSYNEQFF.

V usage is TRBV6-1 and J usage is TRBJ2-7; D unclear. Germline values: CDR1 MNHNS, CDR2 SASEGT. The germline V and J ends were trimmed by 2 bases and 4 bases, with 12 bases remaining between them. CDR3 size: 14 residues. Here the CDR3 reads CASSELVGWYEQYF. As DNA, the CDR3 is TGTGCCAGCAGTGAACTTGTTGGCTGGTACGAGCAGTACTTC.

The chain has TRBV28 and TRBJ1-5; 9 positions match TRBD1. This CDR3 is 15 amino acids long. V was pared by 4 bases and J by 6 bases, with 7 bases of the junction left unmatched. Germline values: CDR1 MDHEN, CDR2 SYDVKM. In DNA form, the CDR3 reads TGTGCCAGCAGTTACCCACAGGGGGCTGGTCAGCCCCAGCATTTT. The encoded protein is CASSYPQGAGQPQHF.

This clone occurred once. The gene calls are TRBV6-6 and TRBJ1-1; 8 positions agree with TRBD1. Trimming took 7 bases from V and 3 from J; bases not matched to a gene: 7. The CDR3 spans 14 residues. Germline V lookup: CDR1 MNHNY, CDR2 SVGAGI (reference sequence). CDR3 DNA sequence: TGTGCCAGCACCGTGGACAGGGTGGACACTGAAGCTTTCTTT. Residues: CASTVDRVDTEAFF.